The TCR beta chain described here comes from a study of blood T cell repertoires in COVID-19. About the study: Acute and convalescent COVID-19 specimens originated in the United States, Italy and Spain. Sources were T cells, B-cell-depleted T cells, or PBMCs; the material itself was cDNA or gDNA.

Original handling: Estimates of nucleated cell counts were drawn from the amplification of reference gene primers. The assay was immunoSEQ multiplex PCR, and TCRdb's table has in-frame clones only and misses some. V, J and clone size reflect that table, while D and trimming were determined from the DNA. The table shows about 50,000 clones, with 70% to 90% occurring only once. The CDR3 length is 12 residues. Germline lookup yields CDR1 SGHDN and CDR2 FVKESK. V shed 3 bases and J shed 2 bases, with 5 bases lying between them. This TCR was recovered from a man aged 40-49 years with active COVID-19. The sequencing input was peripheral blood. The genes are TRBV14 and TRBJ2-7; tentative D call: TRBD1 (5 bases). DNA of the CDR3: TGTGCCAGCAGCCAGACAGCCTACGAGCAGTACTTC. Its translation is CASSQTAYEQYF.